This T cell receptor beta chain originates from a study of T-cell reconstitution after alpha-beta-depleted transplantation in children. Unique molecular identifiers were incorporated into the prepared TCRbeta library. From the PCR reads, TCRdb called clonotypes with MiXCR, one entry per CDR3 protein. The data show around 480,000 distinct CDR3 sequences, with 32% seen just once and around 2.5% held by the top ten. This TCR came from a human donor who donated a stem cell graft to a child with aplastic anemia. Sequenced material: PBMCs from the stem cell graft donor, taken from the stem cell graft.

CDR3 nucleotide sequence: TGCAGCGTTGGGAAATGGACTAGCGGGAGTTTAGATGAGCAGTTCTTC. It codes for CSVGKWTSGSLDEQFF. The chain combines TRBV29-1 with TRBJ2-1; 13 nucleotides match TRBD2. V trimming: 4 bases; J trimming: 8 bases; junction bases outside the gene matches: 11. The germline V gene has CDR1 SQVTM and CDR2 ANQGSEA. The CDR3 is 16 residues long.